This TCR beta chain comes out of a study of cytomegalovirus exposure and HLA in healthy donors. As for the study in general: Of several hundred genotyped donors, more than 65% grouped in the Caucasian-associated ancestry cluster.

Study outcomes and limitations: Some segments of the V type, notably TRBV6-2 and TRBV6-3, were excluded as indistinguishable. Sequencing likely produced, as an artifact, a cluster of highly shared sequence variants. As a later analysis revealed, most CMV-associated TCR beta chains appeared HLA-restricted.

With respect to this clone: Its matching antigen is unknown.

PCR involved 60 Vbeta and 13 Jbeta primers. The method was immunoSEQ multiplex PCR; TCRdb's version includes in-frame clones alone and lacks a portion of them. The table has 200,000 to 250,000 clones, over 80% seen once; the top ten hold around 5%. Germline lookup yields CDR1 LNHDA and CDR2 SQIVND (reference sequence). V shed 1 base and J 10 bases; nucleotides not matched to a gene: 7. CDR3 size: 15 residues. What was sequenced was PBMCs. The sequence came from a woman aged 35 to 49 in good health and CMV-seropositive. This rearrangement joins TRBV19 to TRBJ1-6; 7 nucleotides match TRBD1. CDR3: CASSIGGTVYSPLHF. CDR3 bases: TGTGCCAGTAGTATAGGGGGGACAGTATACTCACCCCTCCACTTT.